This T cell receptor (beta chain) came from a study of T and B cells in COVID-19 patients. Whole-study context: Recovered patients mostly had mild to moderate COVID-19 managed as outpatients. Of 20 active-infection patients, over 9 were critically ill with mechanical ventilation or extracorporeal membrane oxygenation.

TRB rearrangements were amplified by multiplex PCR with BIOMED2 TRB-A/B primers. TCRdb passed the multiplex PCR reads through MiXCR, listing each CDR3 protein once. The data contain around 3,000 distinct CDR3 sequences, 21% of them singletons. TRB was amplified from about 240-490 ng of blood genomic DNA. This clonotype is termed large. Antigen: not known. With V trimmed by 10 bases and J by 7 bases, 8 bases remained unmatched. CDR1 is SGHNT, CDR2 YENEEA, per germline. The CDR3 totals 13 residues. Study-level findings and limits: Clonality of TRB repertoires was high in active COVID-19; recovery brought above-healthy diversity and richness. The recovered cohort had 2,000 to 3,000 exclusive TCR clusters, including 30 or so low generation probability clusters.

Sequences were obtained from blood. V and J are TRBV11-3 and TRBJ2-1; TRBD2 matches at 9 bases. The sequence was collected from a human donor with active COVID-19. CDR3 amino acids: CAIVPRGGNEQFF. The CDR3 nucleotides are TGTGCCATCGTGCCGCGGGGGGGGAATGAGCAGTTCTTC.